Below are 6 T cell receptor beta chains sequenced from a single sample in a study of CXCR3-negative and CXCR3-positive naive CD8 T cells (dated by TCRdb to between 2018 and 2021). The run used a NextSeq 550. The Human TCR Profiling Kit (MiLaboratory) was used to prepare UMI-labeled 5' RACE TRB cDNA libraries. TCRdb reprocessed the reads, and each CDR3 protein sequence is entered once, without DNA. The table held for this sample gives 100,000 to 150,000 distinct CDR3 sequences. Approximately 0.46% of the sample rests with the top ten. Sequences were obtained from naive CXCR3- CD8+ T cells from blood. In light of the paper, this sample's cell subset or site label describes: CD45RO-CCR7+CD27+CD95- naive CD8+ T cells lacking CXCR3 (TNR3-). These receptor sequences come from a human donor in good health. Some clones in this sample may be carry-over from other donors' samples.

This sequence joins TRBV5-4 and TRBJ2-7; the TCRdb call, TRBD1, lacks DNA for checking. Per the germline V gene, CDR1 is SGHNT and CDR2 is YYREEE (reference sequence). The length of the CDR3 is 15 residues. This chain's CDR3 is CASSLVGTVLYEQYF. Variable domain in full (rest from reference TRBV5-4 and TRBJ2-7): ETGVTQSPTHLIKTRGQQVTLRCSSQSGHNTVSWYQQALGQGPQFIFQYYREEENGRGNFPPRFSGLQFPNYSSELNVNALELDDSALYLCASSLVGTVLYEQYFGPGTRLTVT.

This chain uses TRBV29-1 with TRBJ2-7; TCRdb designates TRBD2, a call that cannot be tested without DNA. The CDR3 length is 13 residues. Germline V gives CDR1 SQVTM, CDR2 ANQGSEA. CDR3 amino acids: CSVGWEGTNEQYF.

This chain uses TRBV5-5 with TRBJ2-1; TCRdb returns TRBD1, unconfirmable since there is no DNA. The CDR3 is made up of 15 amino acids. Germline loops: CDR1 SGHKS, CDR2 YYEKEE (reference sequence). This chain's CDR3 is CASSQGQVDLSEQFF.

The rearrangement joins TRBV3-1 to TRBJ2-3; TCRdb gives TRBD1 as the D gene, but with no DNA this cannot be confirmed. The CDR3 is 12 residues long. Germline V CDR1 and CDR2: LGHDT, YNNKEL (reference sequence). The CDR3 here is CASRQGPHAQYF.

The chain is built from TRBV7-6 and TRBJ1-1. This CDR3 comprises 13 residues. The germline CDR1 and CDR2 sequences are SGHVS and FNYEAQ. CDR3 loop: CASSLAVSTEAFF.

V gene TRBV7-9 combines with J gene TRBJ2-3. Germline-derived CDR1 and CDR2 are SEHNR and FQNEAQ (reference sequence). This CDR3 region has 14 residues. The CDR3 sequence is CASSFRASTDTQYF.